This TCR beta chain was recorded in a study of cytomegalovirus exposure and HLA in healthy donors. About the study: Among about 179 million T cells, an earlier analysis found about 110 million unique TCR beta sequences. Study results and limitations: A later analysis appeared to link common viral pathogens to several of the most significant clusters. The study listed under 200 cytomegalovirus-associated TCR beta chains.

The primer mix had 60 Vbeta and 13 Jbeta primers. The data were produced by immunoSEQ multiplex PCR, yet TCRdb's version contains in-frame clones alone and is incomplete. The sample shows around 130,000 clones, about 84% of them seen only once. On this clone itself: The antigen is not known.

The length of the CDR3 is 16 residues. With 6 bases removed from V and 5 bases from J, the gap between germline ends came to 20 bases. CDR1 is SNHLY and CDR2 is FYNNEI in the germline V gene. This sequence joins TRBV2 and TRBJ2-1; tentative D call: TRBD2 (5 bases). The material sequenced was PBMCs. The receptor's source is a boy aged 5-17 years in good health and CMV-seronegative. The chain's CDR3 is CASSSGWASHNNEQFF. CDR3 DNA sequence: TGTGCCAGCAGCTCGGGGTGGGCTAGCCATAACAATGAGCAGTTCTTC.